The TCR beta chain under discussion was sequenced for a study of PD-1 blockade in classical Hodgkin lymphoma (TCRdb year 2020). About the investigation overall: Nivolumab dosing was 3 mg/kg intravenously every 2 weeks, continuing until either disease progression or unacceptable toxicity. To define a peripheral blood immune signature of response to PD-1 blockade in classical Hodgkin lymphoma, the study combined TCR beta sequencing with CyTOF.

The study at large found these results: By C4D1, a significant rise was seen in CD4+ TCR diversity but not in CD8+ TCR diversity (p=0.0027 vs p=0.16), and the rise was most apparent among complete responders (p=0.02). Diversity was lower in patients who began nivolumab less than 1 year after ASCT, so these patients were left out of later analyses to avoid confounding by immune reconstitution. Among trial patients, those achieving complete response had baseline diversity similar to that of newly diagnosed patients, while diversity was significantly lower in partial responders and progressors. Baseline TCR diversity was reported as lower in newly diagnosed patients than in healthy donors, and lower still in relapsed/refractory patients. The study was limited to a single clinical trial cohort, and causes of repertoire differences, possibly disease activity or prior therapy, remained undefined.

The Qiagen DNeasy kit was used to extract genomic DNA both from unsorted PBMCs and from the negatively selected CD4+ and CD8+ fractions. Using primers that anneal to V and J segments, immunoSEQ multiplex PCR amplified the TCR beta CDR3 regions. A synthetic immune receptor repertoire was used to minimize amplification bias, and remaining bias was computationally removed after sequencing. In the source study's methods: Repertoire diversity was quantified as the Shannon entropy index using custom Python scripts. The unsorted, CD4+ and CD8+ repertoires were each analyzed separately, with the exception of combined analyses, where CD4+ and CD8+ sequences were merged in silico. Clonal expansion was defined as a frequency increase of at least 2-fold after treatment compared with C1D1, and clones undetected at baseline were assigned a pseudocount of 0.5. Clones with 0 or 1 copy at C1D1 were defined as singleton clones, while clones with 2 or more copies were defined as non-singleton clones. Clones expanded in unsorted samples were labelled as CD4+, CD8+ or unknown by matching protein sequences in sorted samples from the same patient. Wilcoxon tests on paired samples were used to test changes in diversity from C1D1 to C4D1. TCRdb took over this immuneACCESS table, retaining in-frame rearrangements with V and J assigned. Such tables are incomplete; in checked studies, under half of the missing clones stem from an unresolved V gene, and the remainder is unexplained. The DNA was the basis for D and trimming; V, J and clone size are from that table. The sample data list about 94,000 clones, and approximately 89% of these were observed just once. About 10% of the sample comes from the top ten.

In light of the paper, this sample's time point label describes: cycle 2 day 1 (C2D1) of nivolumab. Every trial patient had relapsed after autologous stem cell transplantation, and cohorts A, B and C differed in prior brentuximab vedotin exposure. The trial cohort included 50 to 70 patients with relapsed/refractory classical Hodgkin lymphoma, and each patient had a best overall response of complete response, partial response or progressive disease. Trial patients were treated with single-agent nivolumab in the multi-cohort phase II CheckMate 205 trial. An independent review committee assessed best overall response by applying the 2007 International Working Group response criteria. Trial PBMCs were obtained immediately prior to nivolumab initiation (C1D1) and on therapy at cycle 2 day 1 and cycle 4 day 1. Peripheral blood was collected in 8 mL Vacutainer Cell Preparation Tubes, from which PBMCs were isolated by centrifugation and then cryopreserved.

V trim: 5 bases; J trim: 2 bases; unmatched bases: 7. As encoded in the germline V gene, CDR1 is MNHEY while CDR2 is SVGAGI. CDR3 length: 15 amino acids, cysteine to phenylalanine. CDR3 DNA is the only sequence kept; it has 45 bases, read in frame from the first base. Details on this clone: Its antigen target is currently unknown. There are no base qualities to consult, and no much larger clone falls within one base.

The TCR originated in a human donor with classical Hodgkin lymphoma. Here the chain combines TRBV6-5 and TRBJ2-5, with 8 bases matching TRBD2. The specimen comprised peripheral blood mononuclear cells (PBMCs), sampled before the second cycle of nivolumab. The CDR3 region reads CASSLGGGLQETQYF. The bases are TGTGCCAGCAGTCTAGGCGGGGGGTTACAAGAGACCCAGTACTTC.